Listed below are T cell receptor beta chains from one sample, sequenced in a study of Ad26.COV2.S vaccination and SARS-CoV-2 variants. TCRdb's copy holds only in-frame clones and misses some; the assay was immunoSEQ multiplex PCR. The data show some 330,000 clones, roughly nine tenths seen once. Sample: peripheral blood, taken in a trial of Ad26.COV2.S vaccine versus placebo. These receptors all come from a person aged 18-65 years who received the Ad26.COV2.S COVID-19 vaccine or a placebo. The CDR3 runs from the conserved cysteine through the conserved F or W. D genes are given only for firm matches. For some rows the clone size is stated as once, few or many, or as a class when expanded; others skip it.

V gene: TRBV10-3
clone size: -
J gene: TRBJ1-3
D gene: -
CDR3 protein: CAIKPAASGNTIYF
CDR3 DNA: TGTGCCATCAAACCGGCGGCCTCTGGAAACACCATATATTTT

V gene: TRBV4-1
clone size: -
J gene: TRBJ1-5
D gene: -
CDR3 protein: CASSQEGQGYQPQHF
CDR3 DNA: TGCGCCAGCAGCCAAGAAGGGCAGGGGTATCAGCCCCAGCATTTT

V gene: TRBV11-2
clone size: few
J gene: TRBJ1-3
D gene: -
CDR3 protein: CASSLVFGGAAGNTIYF
CDR3 DNA: TGTGCCAGCAGCTTAGTATTTGGGGGTGCAGCCGGAAACACCATATATTTT

V gene: TRBV7-8
clone size: -
J gene: TRBJ1-1
D gene: -
CDR3 protein: CASSLKFLENTEAFF
CDR3 DNA: TGTGCCAGCAGCTTAAAGTTTTTGGAGAACACTGAAGCTTTCTTT

V gene: TRBV3-1/TRBV3-2
clone size: -
J gene: TRBJ1-1
D gene: -
CDR3 protein: CASLDRRSTEAFF
CDR3 DNA: TGTGCCAGCCTGGACAGACGGTCCACTGAAGCTTTCTTT

V gene: TRBV4-2
clone size: -
J gene: TRBJ2-3
D gene: TRBD2
CDR3 protein: CASSYGPGLAGNTDTQYF
CDR3 DNA: TGTGCCAGCAGCTACGGACCGGGACTAGCGGGGAACACAGATACGCAGTATTTT

V gene: TRBV9
clone size: few
J gene: TRBJ1-1
D gene: -
CDR3 protein: CASSGSTGNWGLAEAFF
CDR3 DNA: TGTGCCAGCAGCGGATCAACAGGAAATTGGGGGCTGGCTGAAGCTTTCTTT

V gene: TRBV11-2
clone size: -
J gene: TRBJ2-1
D gene: TRBD2
CDR3 protein: CASSWGIAGGEQFF
CDR3 DNA: TGTGCCAGCAGCTGGGGGATAGCGGGAGGGGAGCAGTTCTTC

V gene: TRBV18
clone size: -
J gene: TRBJ2-2
D gene: -
CDR3 protein: CASSPQGTGELFF
CDR3 DNA: TGTGCCAGCTCACCACAGGGGACCGGGGAGCTGTTTTTT

V gene: TRBV4-1
clone size: -
J gene: TRBJ2-4
D gene: TRBD1
CDR3 protein: CASSQGDRGDAKNIQYF
CDR3 DNA: TGCGCCAGCAGCCAAGGGGACAGGGGTGATGCCAAAAACATTCAGTACTTC

V gene: TRBV7-2
clone size: -
J gene: TRBJ2-5
D gene: TRBD2
CDR3 protein: CASRESGRGTQYF
CDR3 DNA: TGTGCCAGCAGGGAGAGCGGGAGAGGGACCCAGTACTTC

V gene: TRBV7-2
clone size: -
J gene: TRBJ1-5
D gene: TRBD1
CDR3 protein: CASSLGQGGQPQHF
CDR3 DNA: TGTGCCAGCAGCTTAGGACAGGGGGGTCAGCCCCAGCATTTT

V gene: TRBV27
clone size: -
J gene: TRBJ2-1
D gene: TRBD2
CDR3 protein: CASSAGTSGWGRLDEQFF
CDR3 DNA: TGTGCCAGCAGTGCCGGGACTAGCGGGTGGGGCAGGTTGGATGAGCAGTTCTTC

V gene: TRBV19
clone size: -
J gene: TRBJ2-1
D gene: -
CDR3 protein: CASSPQISSYNEQFF
CDR3 DNA: TGTGCCAGTAGTCCTCAGATTAGCTCCTACAATGAGCAGTTCTTC

V gene: TRBV5-1
clone size: -
J gene: TRBJ2-2
D gene: TRBD1
CDR3 protein: CASSFIQIDRGQGGELFF
CDR3 DNA: TGCGCCAGCAGCTTTATCCAAATCGACAGGGGGCAAGGCGGGGAGCTGTTTTTT

V gene: TRBV5-1
clone size: -
J gene: TRBJ2-5
D gene: TRBD1
CDR3 protein: CASRIQGNQETQYF
CDR3 DNA: TGCGCCAGCAGAATACAGGGGAACCAAGAGACCCAGTACTTC

V gene: TRBV9
clone size: -
J gene: TRBJ1-5
D gene: -
CDR3 protein: CASSVKPHQPQHF
CDR3 DNA: TGTGCCAGCAGCGTTAAACCTCATCAGCCCCAGCATTTT

V gene: TRBV18
clone size: -
J gene: TRBJ1-1
D gene: -
CDR3 protein: CASSPPGGGGTEAFF
CDR3 DNA: TGTGCCAGCTCACCACCGGGTGGGGGGGGCACTGAAGCTTTCTTT

V gene: TRBV7-8
clone size: -
J gene: TRBJ2-5
D gene: TRBD1
CDR3 protein: CASSSGQRGAQYF
CDR3 DNA: TGTGCCAGCAGCTCGGGACAGCGAGGGGCCCAGTACTTC

V gene: TRBV12-3/TRBV12-4
clone size: -
J gene: TRBJ1-5
D gene: TRBD1
CDR3 protein: CASSLDRVQPQHF
CDR3 DNA: TGTGCCAGCAGTTTGGACAGGGTTCAGCCCCAGCATTTT

V gene: TRBV27
clone size: -
J gene: TRBJ2-3
D gene: TRBD2
CDR3 protein: CASYSGGAGIDTQYF
CDR3 DNA: TGTGCCAGCTATAGCGGGGGGGCCGGGATAGATACGCAGTATTTT

V gene: TRBV7-2
clone size: -
J gene: TRBJ2-3
D gene: -
CDR3 protein: CASSLPDGMQYF
CDR3 DNA: TGTGCCAGCAGCCTCCCGGACGGAATGCAGTATTTT

V gene: TRBV27
clone size: -
J gene: TRBJ1-1
D gene: -
CDR3 protein: CASLQWGTEAFF
CDR3 DNA: TGTGCCAGCCTTCAGTGGGGCACTGAAGCTTTCTTT

V gene: TRBV4-3
clone size: -
J gene: TRBJ1-2
D gene: TRBD1
CDR3 protein: CASSQEGTGTLEGYTF
CDR3 DNA: TGCGCCAGCAGCCAAGAAGGGACAGGGACTCTCGAAGGCTACACCTTC

V gene: TRBV10-2
clone size: -
J gene: TRBJ1-1
D gene: TRBD1
CDR3 protein: CASSSRDRTGNTEAFF
CDR3 DNA: TGCGCCAGCAGTTCGAGGGATAGGACAGGGAACACTGAAGCTTTCTTT

V gene: TRBV7-3
clone size: -
J gene: TRBJ1-1
D gene: -
CDR3 protein: CASSPTGIWNTEAFF
CDR3 DNA: TGTGCCAGCAGCCCCACAGGTATATGGAACACTGAAGCTTTCTTT

V gene: TRBV7-2
clone size: -
J gene: TRBJ1-5
D gene: -
CDR3 protein: CASSSRPGGSSNQPQHF
CDR3 DNA: TGTGCCAGCAGCTCGCGGCCCGGTGGAAGTAGCAATCAGCCCCAGCATTTT

V gene: TRBV9
clone size: -
J gene: TRBJ1-4
D gene: -
CDR3 protein: CASSTETNEKLFF
CDR3 DNA: TGTGCCAGCAGCACAGAAACTAATGAAAAACTGTTTTTT

V gene: TRBV21-1
clone size: -
J gene: TRBJ2-1
D gene: -
CDR3 protein: CASHFVGVSSYNEQFF
CDR3 DNA: TGTGCCAGCCATTTCGTCGGGGTGAGCTCCTACAATGAGCAGTTCTTC

V gene: TRBV12-3/TRBV12-4
clone size: -
J gene: TRBJ1-2
D gene: -
CDR3 protein: CASSFTNYGYTF
CDR3 DNA: TGTGCCAGCAGCTTTACTAACTATGGCTACACCTTC

V gene: TRBV28
clone size: -
J gene: TRBJ2-3
D gene: -
CDR3 protein: CASSLGGGTDTQYF
CDR3 DNA: TGTGCCAGCAGTTTAGGTGGGGGCACAGATACGCAGTATTTT

V gene: TRBV9
clone size: -
J gene: TRBJ2-3
D gene: TRBD2
CDR3 protein: CASSPTWLAGGTDTQYF
CDR3 DNA: TGTGCCAGCAGCCCAACTTGGCTAGCGGGGGGAACAGATACGCAGTATTTT

V gene: TRBV10-3
clone size: -
J gene: TRBJ1-3
D gene: -
CDR3 protein: CAISSEDSGNTIYF
CDR3 DNA: TGTGCCATCAGCTCCGAAGACTCTGGAAACACCATATATTTT

V gene: TRBV7-2
clone size: -
J gene: TRBJ2-1
D gene: -
CDR3 protein: CASNSMGPYNEQFF
CDR3 DNA: TGTGCCAGCAACTCGATGGGTCCCTACAATGAGCAGTTCTTC

V gene: TRBV18
clone size: once
J gene: TRBJ1-4
D gene: -
CDR3 protein: CASSPQRGVAEKLFF
CDR3 DNA: TGTGCCAGCTCACCGCAAAGGGGGGTGGCTGAAAAACTGTTTTTT

V gene: TRBV5-4
clone size: -
J gene: TRBJ2-7
D gene: TRBD2
CDR3 protein: CASSSPLGVAGSNEQYF
CDR3 DNA: TGTGCCAGCAGCTCGCCTCTTGGGGTAGCGGGGTCTAACGAGCAGTACTTC

V gene: TRBV25-1
clone size: -
J gene: TRBJ2-1
D gene: TRBD2
CDR3 protein: CASSAGTSDSYNEQFF
CDR3 DNA: TGTGCCAGCAGTGCCGGGACTAGCGACTCCTACAATGAGCAGTTCTTC

V gene: TRBV30
clone size: -
J gene: TRBJ1-5
D gene: -
CDR3 protein: CAWSAGTEGNQPQHF
CDR3 DNA: TGTGCCTGGAGTGCCGGGACGGAGGGCAATCAGCCCCAGCATTTT

V gene: TRBV7-9
clone size: once
J gene: TRBJ1-1
D gene: -
CDR3 protein: CASSLGNEEAFF
CDR3 DNA: TGTGCCAGCAGCTTAGGTAACGAAGAAGCTTTCTTT

V gene: TRBV10-1
clone size: -
J gene: TRBJ1-4
D gene: -
CDR3 protein: CASSAVRDPTNEKLFF
CDR3 DNA: TGCGCCAGCAGTGCAGTGCGGGACCCAACTAATGAAAAACTGTTTTTT

V gene: TRBV19
clone size: -
J gene: TRBJ1-2
D gene: TRBD1
CDR3 protein: CASSNPGGTGLFYGYTF
CDR3 DNA: TGTGCCAGCAGCAACCCAGGGGGGACAGGGCTTTTCTATGGCTACACCTTC

V gene: TRBV5-1
clone size: once
J gene: TRBJ1-2
D gene: -
CDR3 protein: CASSLRPGIENYGYTF
CDR3 DNA: TGCGCCAGCAGCTTGAGGCCAGGGATCGAGAACTATGGCTACACCTTC

V gene: TRBV7-2
clone size: once
J gene: TRBJ2-7
D gene: -
CDR3 protein: CASSFDSYYEQYF
CDR3 DNA: TGTGCCAGCAGCTTTGACAGCTACTACGAGCAGTACTTC

V gene: TRBV7-9
clone size: -
J gene: TRBJ1-1
D gene: TRBD1
CDR3 protein: CASTDTGVNTEAFF
CDR3 DNA: TGTGCCAGCACCGACACAGGGGTTAACACTGAAGCTTTCTTT

V gene: TRBV19
clone size: -
J gene: TRBJ1-2
D gene: -
CDR3 protein: CASSNTQKTNYGYTF
CDR3 DNA: TGTGCCAGTAGCAATACACAGAAAACTAACTATGGCTACACCTTC

V gene: TRBV4-3
clone size: -
J gene: TRBJ2-3
D gene: TRBD1
CDR3 protein: CASSPKGATDTQYF
CDR3 DNA: TGCGCCAGCAGCCCCAAGGGGGCCACAGATACGCAGTATTTT

V gene: TRBV4-3
clone size: -
J gene: TRBJ1-3
D gene: -
CDR3 protein: CASSQVQGPGNTIYF
CDR3 DNA: TGCGCCAGCAGCCAAGTCCAGGGGCCTGGAAACACCATATATTTT

V gene: TRBV27
clone size: -
J gene: TRBJ2-7
D gene: -
CDR3 protein: CASSLGTFSHHEQYF
CDR3 DNA: TGTGCCAGCAGTTTGGGGACCTTCTCCCACCACGAGCAGTACTTC

V gene: TRBV7-2
clone size: -
J gene: TRBJ1-5
D gene: -
CDR3 protein: CASSLGSAGNQPQHF
CDR3 DNA: TGTGCCAGCAGCTTAGGGTCGGCGGGCAATCAGCCCCAGCATTTT

V gene: TRBV7-2
clone size: -
J gene: TRBJ2-2
D gene: -
CDR3 protein: CASSRYTGELFF
CDR3 DNA: TGTGCCAGCAGCAGATACACCGGGGAGCTGTTTTTT

V gene: TRBV7-8
clone size: -
J gene: TRBJ1-1
D gene: -
CDR3 protein: CASSLVVLNTEAFF
CDR3 DNA: TGTGCCAGCAGCTTAGTCGTCTTGAACACTGAAGCTTTCTTT

V gene: TRBV10-1
clone size: once
J gene: TRBJ2-1
D gene: TRBD1
CDR3 protein: CASSEGQGLNNEQFF
CDR3 DNA: TGCGCCAGCAGTGAAGGACAGGGGCTAAACAATGAGCAGTTCTTC

V gene: TRBV6-5
clone size: -
J gene: TRBJ2-3
D gene: -
CDR3 protein: CASSYSTGYTDTQYF
CDR3 DNA: TGTGCCAGCAGTTACTCTACAGGGTACACAGATACGCAGTATTTT

V gene: TRBV6-2/TRBV6-3
clone size: -
J gene: TRBJ1-3
D gene: -
CDR3 protein: CASSYDPAGNTIYF
CDR3 DNA: TGTGCCAGCAGTTACGACCCCGCTGGAAACACCATATATTTT

V gene: TRBV5-1
clone size: -
J gene: TRBJ2-7
D gene: TRBD2
CDR3 protein: CASSLAGSGGPNYEQYF
CDR3 DNA: TGCGCCAGCAGCTTGGCCGGGAGCGGGGGGCCCAACTACGAGCAGTACTTC